This T cell receptor beta chain was sequenced for a study of cytomegalovirus exposure and HLA in healthy donors. Vbeta (60) and Jbeta (13) primers were used in the PCR. The data were produced by immunoSEQ multiplex PCR, yet TCRdb's version contains in-frame clones alone and is incomplete. Among 150,000 to 200,000 clones listed, around three quarters were seen once. This clone occurred a few times. The antigen is undetermined. CDR3 length equals 14 residues. V lost 4 bases and J lost 0, with 9 bases in between. The germline V gene encodes CDR1 MGHRA and CDR2 YSYEKL. Study-wide points: Common viral pathogens seemed to be connected with several of the most significant clusters, according to a later analysis. The authors assumed roughly uniform sequencing depth across donors for presence/absence analyses.

The V call is TRBV4-1, the J call TRBJ1-1, with D perhaps matching TRBD1 (5 bases). Sequencing used PBMCs. The clonotype comes from a man aged 35 to 55 in good health and CMV-seronegative. CDR3 DNA: TGCGCCAGCAGCCTCCCGACAGTGAACACTGAAGCTTTCTTT. It encodes CASSLPTVNTEAFF.